This T cell receptor (beta chain) emerged from a study of early T cells in non-severe SARS-CoV-2 infection. Study information: From unsorted whole blood, bulk RNA was sequenced, and the chains remained unpaired.

A single record per CDR3 protein comes from TCRdb applying MiXCR to the 5' RACE reads. There are approximately 47,000 distinct CDR3 sequences in the sample; 9.4% occur only once, and roughly 5.7% lies in the top ten. V lost 5 bases, J lost 2 bases, and 2 bases stayed unmatched. CDR1 and CDR2 from the germline V gene are DFQATT and SNEGSKA (reference sequence). The CDR3 extends over 14 amino acids. The material sequenced was whole blood, taken at baseline. V and J are TRBV20-1 and TRBJ2-6, with 8 bases that match TRBD1. The receptor comes from an adult who was a healthcare worker with PCR-confirmed SARS-CoV-2 infection or an uninfected control (not recorded which). The DNA of the CDR3 is TGCAGTGCTGTACAGGGGGCTGGGGCCAACGTCCTGACTTTC. This gives the protein CSAVQGAGANVLTF.